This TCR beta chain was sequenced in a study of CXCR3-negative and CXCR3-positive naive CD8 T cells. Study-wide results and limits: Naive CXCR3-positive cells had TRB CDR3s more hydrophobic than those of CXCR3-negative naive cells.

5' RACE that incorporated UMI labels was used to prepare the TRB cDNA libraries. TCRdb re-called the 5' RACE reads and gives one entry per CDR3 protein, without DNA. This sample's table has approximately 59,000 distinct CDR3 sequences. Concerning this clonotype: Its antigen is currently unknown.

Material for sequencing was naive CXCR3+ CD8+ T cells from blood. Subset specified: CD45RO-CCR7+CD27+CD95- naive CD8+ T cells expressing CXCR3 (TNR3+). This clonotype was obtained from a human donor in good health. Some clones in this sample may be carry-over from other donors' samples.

This CDR3 reads CASSAENVPEAFF. The V call is TRBV9, the J call TRBJ1-1. This CDR3 is built from 13 residues. Germline V lookup: CDR1 SGDLS, CDR2 YYNGEE.